The entry below gives a single TCR beta chain sequence along with its context. Negative magnetic isolation gave CD8+ and CD4+ cells; FACS enriched CD8+ TEMRA. With random hexamers, reverse transcription was performed on about 0.45 to 1 ug of RNA. An immunoSEQ multiplex PCR amplified TCR beta CDR3 over 54 Vbeta and 13 Jbeta. Each CDR3 protein is one row after TCRdb ran MiXCR on the immunoSEQ multiplex PCR reads. Of 150,000 to 200,000 distinct CDR3 sequences detected, around 94% appear once; the ten largest clones hold around 0.15%. This entry is derived from a study of CD8 T cells in Susac syndrome. The CDR3 totals 14 residues. Looked up from germline, CDR1 is DFQATT and CDR2 is SNEGSKA (reference sequence). V gave up 3 bases and J gave up 1 base; unmatched junction bases: 3.

The J gene is TRBJ2-1, the V gene TRBV20-1; 7 nucleotides match TRBD2. The clonotype originates from a human donor in good health. The material sequenced was CD4+ T cells from PBMCs. In DNA, the CDR3 is TGCAGTGCTAGTTGGCGGGGGTCCTACAATGAGCAGTTCTTC. This translates into CSASWRGSYNEQFF.